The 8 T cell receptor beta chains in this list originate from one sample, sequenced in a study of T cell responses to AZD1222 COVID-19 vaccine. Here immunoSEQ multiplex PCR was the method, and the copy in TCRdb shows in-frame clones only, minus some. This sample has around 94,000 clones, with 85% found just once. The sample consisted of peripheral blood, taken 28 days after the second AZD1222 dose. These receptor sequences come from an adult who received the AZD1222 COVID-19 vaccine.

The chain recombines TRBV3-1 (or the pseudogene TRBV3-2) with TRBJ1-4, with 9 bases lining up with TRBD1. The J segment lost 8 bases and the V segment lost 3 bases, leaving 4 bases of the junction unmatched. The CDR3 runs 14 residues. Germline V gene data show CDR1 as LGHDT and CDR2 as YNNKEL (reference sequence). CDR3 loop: CASSQTGGGEKLFF. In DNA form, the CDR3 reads TGTGCCAGCAGCCAGACAGGGGGTGGGGAAAAACTGTTTTTT.

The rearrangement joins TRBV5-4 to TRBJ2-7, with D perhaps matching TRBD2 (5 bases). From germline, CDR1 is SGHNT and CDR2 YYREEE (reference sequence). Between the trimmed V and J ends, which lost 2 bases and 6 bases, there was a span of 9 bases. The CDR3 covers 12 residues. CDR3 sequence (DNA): TGTGCCAGCAGCTTTCGTGGGAGCGAGCAGTACTTC. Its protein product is CASSFRGSEQYF.

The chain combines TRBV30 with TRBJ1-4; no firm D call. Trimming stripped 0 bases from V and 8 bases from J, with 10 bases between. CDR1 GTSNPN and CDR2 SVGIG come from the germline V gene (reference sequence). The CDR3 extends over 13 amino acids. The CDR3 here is CAWSVLGWEKLFF. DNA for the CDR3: TGTGCCTGGAGTGTACTTGGGTGGGAAAAACTGTTTTTT.

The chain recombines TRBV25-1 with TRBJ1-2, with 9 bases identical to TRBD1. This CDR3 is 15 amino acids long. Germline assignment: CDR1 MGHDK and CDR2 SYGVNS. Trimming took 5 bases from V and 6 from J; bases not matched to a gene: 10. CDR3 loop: CASSLRTGDLHGYTF. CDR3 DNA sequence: TGTGCCAGCAGTCTTCGGACAGGGGACTTACATGGCTACACCTTC.

The CDR3, as DNA: TGTGCCAGCAGCCTCAGGGGGACAGACTCGCAGTATTTT. Its translation is CASSLRGTDSQYF. This chain connects TRBV7-3 to TRBJ2-3; 7 positions agree with TRBD1. Germline trimming cut 5 bases from V and 10 bases from J; bases unmatched to any gene: 9. The CDR3 is made up of 13 amino acids. Germline V lookup: CDR1 SGHTA, CDR2 FQGTGA.

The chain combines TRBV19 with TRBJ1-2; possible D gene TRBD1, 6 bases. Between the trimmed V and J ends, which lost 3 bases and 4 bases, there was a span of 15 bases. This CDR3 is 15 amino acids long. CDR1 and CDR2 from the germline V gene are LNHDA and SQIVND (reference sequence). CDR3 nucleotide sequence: TGTGCCAGTAGTATGTCAGGGGCGGACATCTATGGCTACACCTTC. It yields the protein CASSMSGADIYGYTF.

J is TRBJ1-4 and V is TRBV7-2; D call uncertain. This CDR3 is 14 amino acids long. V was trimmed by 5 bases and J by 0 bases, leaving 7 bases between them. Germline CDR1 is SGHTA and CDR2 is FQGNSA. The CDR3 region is CASSKAATNEKLFF. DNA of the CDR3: TGTGCCAGCAGCAAGGCTGCAACTAATGAAAAACTGTTTTTT.

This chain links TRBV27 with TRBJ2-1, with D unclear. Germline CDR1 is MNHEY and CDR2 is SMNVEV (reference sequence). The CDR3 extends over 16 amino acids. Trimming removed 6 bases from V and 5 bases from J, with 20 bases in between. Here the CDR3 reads CASRGILRVANNEQFF. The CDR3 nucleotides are TGTGCCAGCAGGGGGATATTAAGGGTTGCCAACAATGAGCAGTTCTTC.